The T cell receptor beta chain described here comes from a study of blood T cell repertoires in COVID-19. The wider study: PBMCs, B-cell-depleted T cells, or T cells provided the cDNA or gDNA that made up the material.

The table came from immunoSEQ multiplex PCR; TCRdb's copy has only in-frame clones and leaves some out. The data show about 230,000 clones, roughly 80% seen once. The sequenced sample consisted of peripheral blood. The sequence was obtained from a woman older than 75 with COVID-19, enrolled during active disease.

As DNA, the CDR3 is TGTGCCACCAGTCGGGGTGGGGAAAAACTGTTTTTT. Protein: CATSRGGEKLFF. V usage is TRBV24-1 and J usage is TRBJ1-4; D ambiguous. This CDR3 contains 12 residues. The germline V and J ends were trimmed by 6 bases and 8 bases, with 9 bases remaining between them. Looked up from germline, CDR1 is KGHDR and CDR2 is SFDVKD.